The 21 T cell receptor beta chains presented below share a single source sample, sequenced in a study of T-cell reconstitution after alpha-beta-depleted transplantation in children. It was with unique molecular identifiers that the TCRbeta library was prepared. TCRdb ran MiXCR on the PCR reads and lists one entry per CDR3 protein. The table shows approximately 420,000 distinct CDR3 sequences, with 11% occurring only once. The sequencing here drew on PBMCs from the stem cell graft donor, taken from the stem cell graft. The receptors here all came from a human donor who donated a stem cell graft to a child with acute myeloid leukemia.

This chain links TRBV14 with TRBJ2-5, with 10 positions matching TRBD2. CDR3 length: 15 amino acids. With V trimmed by 4 bases and J by 2 bases, 4 bases remained unmatched. The germline V gene encodes CDR1 SGHDN and CDR2 FVKESK. The CDR3 DNA reads as TGTGCCAGCAGCCCGGGACTAGCGACGCAAGAGACCCAGTACTTC. This sequence encodes CASSPGLATQETQYF.

The V and J genes are TRBV20-1 and TRBJ2-1, with D maybe TRBD2 (6 bases). The germline gives CDR1 DFQATT, CDR2 SNEGSKA (reference sequence). The ends were cut back, 2 bases at V and 8 bases at J, with 13 bases in the middle. The CDR3 length is 13 residues. Here the CDR3 DNA reads TGCAGTGCTAGACCCCGGGGGATTCATGAGCAGTTCTTC. It is translated as CSARPRGIHEQFF.

This clonotype showed up just a few times. V gene TRBV7-2 combines with J gene TRBJ2-3; possibly TRBD2 for D (6 bases). The CDR3 runs to 13 residues. The V gene lost 8 bases and the J gene lost 5 bases, with 14 bases spanning the gap. Germline V gene sequence: CDR1 SGHTA, CDR2 FQGNSA. For the CDR3, the DNA is TGTGCCAGCCGTGCCGGGGGTAAAGATACGCAGTATTTT. Translating gives CASRAGGKDTQYF.

This clonotype was counted a few times. The gene calls are TRBV12-3 or TRBV12-4 and TRBJ2-7, with D tentatively TRBD2 (5 bases). CDR3 length: 12 amino acids. Trimming removed 6 bases at V and 2 bases at J, with 8 bases between. CDR3 DNA: TGTGCCAGCAGGGACTCGACCTACGAGCAGTACTTC. This encodes CASRDSTYEQYF.

This clonotype has just a few counts. This chain links TRBV3-1 with TRBJ1-1; D is unclear. Germline CDR1 and CDR2: LGHDT and YNNKEL (reference sequence). The V and J ends lost 0 bases and 4 bases respectively, with 6 bases between them. The CDR3 loop spans 13 amino acids. CDR3 in DNA: TGTGCCAGCAGCCAAGAACACGCCACTGAAGCTTTCTTT. This gives the protein CASSQEHATEAFF.

There are a few counts of this clonotype. The chain is built from TRBV29-1 and TRBJ2-2; 7 nucleotides agree with TRBD2. V was pared by 4 bases and J by 9 bases, with 8 bases of the junction left unmatched. Per the germline V gene, CDR1 is SQVTM and CDR2 is ANQGSEA. The CDR3 is 13 amino acids. CDR3 bases: TGCAGCGTTGGACTGGGAGGGGACCGGGAGCTGTTTTTT. The encoded protein is CSVGLGGDRELFF.

This clonotype showed up just a few times. Sequence at one end of the junction differs from germline and may be a read error. The V call is TRBV7-2, the J call TRBJ1-1; D not certain. The CDR3 runs to 15 residues. In germline, CDR1 is SGHTA, CDR2 FQGNSA. CDR3 in amino acids: CASSLVSGMQDTGTF. Here the CDR3 DNA reads TGTGCCAGCAGCTTAGTCTCAGGTATGCAGGATACCGGCACCTTT.

The chain links TRBV4-1 to TRBJ2-7, with 8 bases that match TRBD1. CDR1 is MGHRA and CDR2 is YSYEKL in the germline V gene. This CDR3 is 15 amino acids long. Trimming at V came to 4 bases and at J to 2 bases, leaving 7 bases not matched to a gene. CDR3 coding DNA: TGCGCCAGCAGCCTCACCGACAGGGGTGCCTACGAGCAGTACTTC. Amino acid sequence: CASSLTDRGAYEQYF.

This clonotype was observed a few times. The chain recombines TRBV20-1 with TRBJ1-2; TRBD1 matches 9 bases. Germline V gene lookup returns CDR1 DFQATT and CDR2 SNEGSKA (reference sequence). The CDR3 totals 16 residues. V trimming: 3 bases; J trimming: 4 bases; junction bases outside the gene matches: 12. The CDR3 DNA reads TGCAGTGCTAGGGGAACCGGGACAGGGACCTCCTATGGCTACACCTTC. Amino acids: CSARGTGTGTSYGYTF.

The table lists this clonotype with a few counts. The V gene is TRBV15, the J gene TRBJ2-2; D ambiguous. CDR1 and CDR2 (germline): LNHNV, YYDKDF (reference sequence). Deletions cut 4 bases from V and 4 bases from J, with 13 bases between. The CDR3 runs to 15 residues. The CDR3 is CATSNDRTRTGELFF. The CDR3 region has the DNA TGTGCCACCAGCAACGATAGGACGCGCACCGGGGAGCTGTTTTTT.

The chain recombines TRBV19 with TRBJ1-2; 11 nucleotides agree with TRBD1. The CDR3 length is 14 residues. The V and J ends lost 6 bases and 5 bases, in that order; junction bases with no gene match: 5. From germline, CDR1 is LNHDA and CDR2 SQIVND (reference sequence). The CDR3 bases are TGTGCCAGTAGAGGGACAGGGGGACGGTATGGCTACACCTTC. This gives the protein CASRGTGGRYGYTF.

V is TRBV20-1 and J is TRBJ2-3; 7 bases align to TRBD1. The CDR3 length is 19 residues. Germline V gene sequence: CDR1 DFQATT, CDR2 SNEGSKA (reference sequence). Trimming cost V 3 bases and J 2 bases; bases outside gene matches: 20. The CDR3 here is CSARRKDTGTELITDTQYF. The CDR3 bases are TGCAGTGCTAGGAGAAAGGACACCGGGACAGAACTAATCACAGATACGCAGTATTTT.

The chain has TRBV6-5 and TRBJ2-3, with 10 bases aligning to TRBD2. The length of the CDR3 is 15 residues. Trimming at V came to 1 base and at J to 4 bases, leaving 2 bases not matched to a gene. Germline V CDR1 and CDR2: MNHEY, SVGAGI. The CDR3 reads CASSYFGLAADTQYF. CDR3 DNA: TGTGCCAGCAGTTACTTTGGACTAGCGGCAGATACGCAGTATTTT.

This clonotype was recorded a few times. The rearrangement joins TRBV7-2 to TRBJ1-5; D is undetermined. V shed 2 bases and J shed 5 bases, with 7 bases lying between them. The germline CDR1 and CDR2 sequences are SGHTA and FQGNSA. This CDR3 has 13 amino acids. CDR3 nucleotides: TGTGCCAGCAGCTTATACAGAGATCAGCCCCAGCATTTT. It specifies CASSLYRDQPQHF.

This clonotype was seen a few times. The CDR3 nucleotides are TGTGCCAGCAGCCAGAGGCGGGGCTTAACCTACAATGAGCAGTTCTTC. As protein: CASSQRRGLTYNEQFF. The rearrangement uses TRBV7-2 and TRBJ2-1; D might be TRBD2 (6 bases). Per germline, CDR1 SGHTA and CDR2 FQGNSA. The CDR3 has 16 amino acids. Trimming removed 5 bases from V and 2 bases from J, with 16 bases in between.

This sequence joins TRBV19 and TRBJ2-3, with D possibly being TRBD1 or TRBD2 (5 bases each). This CDR3 region has 13 residues. Between the trimmed V and J ends, which lost 5 bases and 4 bases, there was a span of 10 bases. The V gene's germline CDR1 is LNHDA and CDR2 SQIVND (reference sequence). CDR3 sequence: CASSFGTADTQYF. The CDR3 DNA reads TGTGCCAGTAGTTTTGGGACCGCAGATACGCAGTATTTT.

The rearrangement links TRBV5-5 to TRBJ1-5; D not resolved. The length of the CDR3 is 13 residues. Looked up from germline, CDR1 is SGHKS and CDR2 is YYEKEE (reference sequence). With 1 base removed from V and 3 bases from J, the gap between germline ends came to 5 bases. CDR3 region: CASSLSYNQPQHF. In nucleotides, the CDR3 is TGTGCCAGCAGCTTGTCTTACAATCAGCCCCAGCATTTT. The full variable domain, with the rest looked up from reference TRBV5-5 and TRBJ1-5, is DAGVTQSPTHLIKTRGQQVTLRCSPISGHKSVSWYQQVLGQGPQFIFQYYEKEERGRGNFPDRFSARQFPNYSSELNVNALLLGDSALYLCASSLSYNQPQHFGDGTRLSIL.

This clonotype was observed a handful of times. This chain connects TRBV7-6 to TRBJ2-3; no clear D. V was pared by 1 base and J by 5 bases, with 16 bases between. The length of the CDR3 is 16 residues. The V gene's germline CDR1 is SGHVS and CDR2 FNYEAQ. The CDR3 loop reads CASSLGGLQTIDTQYF. The CDR3 DNA reads TGTGCCAGCAGCTTAGGAGGTCTCCAAACGATAGATACGCAGTATTTT.

This clonotype was recorded a few times. CDR3 coding DNA: TGTGCCAGCAGGCGGGACAGGGCAACCGGGGAGCTGTTTTTT. This gives the protein CASRRDRATGELFF. The J gene is TRBJ2-2, the V gene TRBV6-2 or TRBV6-3, with TRBD1 matching over 9 bases. The CDR3 consists of 14 residues. The ends lost 6 bases at V and 5 bases at J; junction bases unmatched: 4. The germline gives CDR1 MNHEY, CDR2 SVGEGT.

This clonotype has at least ten counts. The V call is TRBV29-1, the J call TRBJ2-5; TRBD1 might be the D (6 bases). The V and J ends lost 8 bases and 2 bases respectively, with 9 bases between them. CDR3 length: 11 amino acids. Germline values: CDR1 SQVTM, CDR2 ANQGSEA. The CDR3 DNA is TGCAGCATAGGACAGCAAGAGACCCAGTACTTC. Amino acid sequence: CSIGQQETQYF.

CDR3 region: CSATTSGVAYEQYF. The CDR3 nucleotides read TGCAGTGCTACCACTAGCGGGGTTGCCTACGAGCAGTACTTC. The rearrangement links TRBV20-1 to TRBJ2-7; 10 bases map to TRBD2. Germline trimming cut 4 bases from V and 2 bases from J; bases unmatched to any gene: 5. CDR1 and CDR2 from the germline V gene are DFQATT and SNEGSKA (reference sequence). The CDR3 sequence is 14 residues long.